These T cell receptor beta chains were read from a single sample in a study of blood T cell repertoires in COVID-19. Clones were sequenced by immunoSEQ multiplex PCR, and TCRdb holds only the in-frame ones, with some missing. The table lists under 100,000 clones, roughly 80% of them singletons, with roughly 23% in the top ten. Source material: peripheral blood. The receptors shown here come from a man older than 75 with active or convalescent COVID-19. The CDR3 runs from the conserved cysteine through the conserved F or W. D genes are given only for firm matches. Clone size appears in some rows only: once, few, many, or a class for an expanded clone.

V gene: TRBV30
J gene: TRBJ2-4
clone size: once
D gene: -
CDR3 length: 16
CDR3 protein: CAWRLHSGRAKNIQYF
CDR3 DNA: TGTGCCTGGAGACTCCATTCAGGGCGAGCCAAAAACATTCAGTACTTC

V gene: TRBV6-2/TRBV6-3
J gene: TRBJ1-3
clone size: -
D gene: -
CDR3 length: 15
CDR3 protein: CASSYARTPGNTIYF
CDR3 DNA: TGTGCCAGCAGTTACGCTCGAACACCTGGAAACACCATATATTTT

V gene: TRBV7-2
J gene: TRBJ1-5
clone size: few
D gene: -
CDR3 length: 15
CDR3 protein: CASSSDSRPWQPQHF
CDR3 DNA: TGTGCCAGCAGCTCGGACAGTCGGCCGTGGCAGCCCCAGCATTTT

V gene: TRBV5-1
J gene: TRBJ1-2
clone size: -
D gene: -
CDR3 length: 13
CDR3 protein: CASSSYGDKPYTF
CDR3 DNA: TGCGCCAGCAGCTCCTACGGCGACAAGCCCTACACCTTC

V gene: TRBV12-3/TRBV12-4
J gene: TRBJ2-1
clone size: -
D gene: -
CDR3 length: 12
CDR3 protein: CASSPAIVGQFF
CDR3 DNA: TGTGCCAGCAGCCCAGCGATAGTTGGACAGTTCTTC

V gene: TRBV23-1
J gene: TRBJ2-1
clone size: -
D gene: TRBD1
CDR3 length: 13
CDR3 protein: CASNLTGDSEQFF
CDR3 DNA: TGCGCCAGCAACCTGACAGGGGATAGTGAGCAGTTCTTC

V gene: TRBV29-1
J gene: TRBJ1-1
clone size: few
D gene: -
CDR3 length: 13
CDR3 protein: CSVERSMNTEAFF
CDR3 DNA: TGCAGCGTTGAACGCAGTATGAACACTGAAGCTTTCTTT

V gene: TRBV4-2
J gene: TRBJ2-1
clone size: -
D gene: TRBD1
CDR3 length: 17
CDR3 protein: CASSQDPGQGAGNEQFF
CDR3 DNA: TGTGCCAGCAGCCAAGACCCGGGACAGGGGGCCGGGAATGAGCAGTTCTTC

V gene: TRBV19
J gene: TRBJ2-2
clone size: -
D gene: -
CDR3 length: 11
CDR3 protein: CASSSAGELFF
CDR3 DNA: TGTGCCTCATCGTCGGCCGGGGAGCTGTTTTTT

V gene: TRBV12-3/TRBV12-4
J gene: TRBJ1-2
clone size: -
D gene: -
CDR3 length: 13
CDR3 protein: CASMAAGLYGYTF
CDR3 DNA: TGTGCCAGCATGGCGGCAGGGCTCTATGGCTACACCTTC

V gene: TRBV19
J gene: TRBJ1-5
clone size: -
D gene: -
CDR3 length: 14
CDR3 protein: CASSAGRSNQPQHF
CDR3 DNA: TGTGCCAGTAGTGCAGGGAGGAGCAATCAGCCCCAGCATTTT

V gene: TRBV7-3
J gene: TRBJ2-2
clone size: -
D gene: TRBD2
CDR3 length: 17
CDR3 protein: CASSLLGGGPSTGELFF
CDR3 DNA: TGTGCCAGCAGCTTGCTGGGCGGGGGGCCGAGTACCGGGGAGCTGTTTTTT

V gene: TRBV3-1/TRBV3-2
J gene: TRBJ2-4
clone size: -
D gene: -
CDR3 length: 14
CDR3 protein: CASSRGTVKNIQYF
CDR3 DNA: TGTGCCAGCAGCCGCGGGACAGTCAAAAACATTCAGTACTTC

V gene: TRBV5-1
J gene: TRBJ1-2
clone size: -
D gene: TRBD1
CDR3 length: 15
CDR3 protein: CASSLSTGGSYGYTF
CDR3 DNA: TGCGCCAGCAGCTTGTCCACAGGGGGGAGCTATGGCTACACCTTC

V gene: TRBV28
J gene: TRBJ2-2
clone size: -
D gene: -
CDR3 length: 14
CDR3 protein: CASSFGGNTGELFF
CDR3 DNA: TGTGCCAGCAGTTTTGGCGGGAACACCGGGGAGCTGTTTTTT

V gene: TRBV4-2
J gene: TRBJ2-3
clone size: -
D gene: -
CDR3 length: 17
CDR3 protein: CASSQDPGTAVPDTQYF
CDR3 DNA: TGTGCCAGCAGCCAAGACCCCGGCACAGCGGTCCCAGATACGCAGTATTTT

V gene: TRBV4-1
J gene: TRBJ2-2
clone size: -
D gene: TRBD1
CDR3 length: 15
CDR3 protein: CASSQGQGWTGELFF
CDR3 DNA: TGCGCCAGCAGCCAAGGACAGGGGTGGACCGGGGAGCTGTTTTTT

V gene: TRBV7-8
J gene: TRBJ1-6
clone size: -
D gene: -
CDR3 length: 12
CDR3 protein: CASSYSNSPLHF
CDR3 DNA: TGTGCCAGCAGTTACAGCAATTCACCCCTCCACTTT

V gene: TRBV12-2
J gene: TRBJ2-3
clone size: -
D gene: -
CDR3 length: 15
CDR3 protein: CASRLWRGGADTQYF
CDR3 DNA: TGTGCAAGTCGCTTGTGGCGGGGGGGCGCGGATACGCAGTATTTT

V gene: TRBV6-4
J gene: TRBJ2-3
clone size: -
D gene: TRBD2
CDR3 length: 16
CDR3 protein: CASSLTGGAGTDTQYF
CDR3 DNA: TGTGCCAGCAGTTTAACCGGGGGGGCCGGCACAGATACGCAGTATTTT

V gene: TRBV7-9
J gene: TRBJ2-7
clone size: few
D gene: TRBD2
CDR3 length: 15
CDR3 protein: CASRPSGANSYEQYF
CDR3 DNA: TGTGCCAGCAGACCTAGCGGGGCCAACTCCTACGAGCAGTACTTC

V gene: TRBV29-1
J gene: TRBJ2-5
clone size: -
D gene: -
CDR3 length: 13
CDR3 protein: CSVADRAQETQYF
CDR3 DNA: TGCAGCGTGGCGGACAGAGCCCAAGAGACCCAGTACTTC

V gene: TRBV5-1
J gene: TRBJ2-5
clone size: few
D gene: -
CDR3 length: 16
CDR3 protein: CASSLDLRAAKGTQYF
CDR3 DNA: TGCGCCAGCAGCTTGGACCTGCGGGCGGCTAAAGGGACCCAGTACTTC

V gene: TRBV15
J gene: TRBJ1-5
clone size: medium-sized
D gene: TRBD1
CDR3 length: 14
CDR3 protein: CATSGGQRNQPQHF
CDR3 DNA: TGTGCCACCAGCGGGGGACAGCGAAATCAGCCCCAGCATTTT

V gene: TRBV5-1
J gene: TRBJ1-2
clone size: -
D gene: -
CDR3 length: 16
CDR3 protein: CASSLAGGTGSGGYTF
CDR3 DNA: TGCGCCAGCAGCTTGGCCGGCGGTACAGGCTCGGGTGGCTACACCTTC

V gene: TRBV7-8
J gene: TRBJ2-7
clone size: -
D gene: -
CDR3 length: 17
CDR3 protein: CASSLGGSWDTPYEQYF
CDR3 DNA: TGTGCCAGCAGCTTAGGGGGTTCGTGGGACACTCCCTACGAGCAGTACTTC

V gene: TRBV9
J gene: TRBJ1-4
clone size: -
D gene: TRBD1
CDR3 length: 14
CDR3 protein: CASTDRDRAEKLFF
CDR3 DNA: TGTGCCAGCACCGACCGGGACAGGGCCGAAAAACTGTTTTTT

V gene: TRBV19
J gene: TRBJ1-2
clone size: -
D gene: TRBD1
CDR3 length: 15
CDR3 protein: CASSIDGQGDYGYTF
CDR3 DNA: TGTGCCAGTAGTATAGATGGACAGGGGGACTATGGCTACACCTTC

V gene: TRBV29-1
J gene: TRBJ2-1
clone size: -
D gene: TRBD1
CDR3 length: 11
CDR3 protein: CSGGGWNEQFF
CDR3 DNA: TGCAGCGGAGGGGGCTGGAATGAGCAGTTCTTC

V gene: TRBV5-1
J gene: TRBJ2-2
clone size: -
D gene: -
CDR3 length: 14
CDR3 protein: CASSWSGDGGELFF
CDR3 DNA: TGCGCCAGCAGCTGGTCAGGGGACGGCGGGGAGCTGTTTTTT

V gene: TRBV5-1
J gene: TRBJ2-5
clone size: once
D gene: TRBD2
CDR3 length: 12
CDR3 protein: CASSTSAETQYF
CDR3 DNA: TGCGCCAGCTCTACTAGCGCAGAGACCCAGTACTTC

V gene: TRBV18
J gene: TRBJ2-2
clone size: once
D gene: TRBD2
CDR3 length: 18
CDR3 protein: CASSPRALAGMNTGELFF
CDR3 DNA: TGTGCCAGCTCACCAAGAGCCCTAGCGGGGATGAACACCGGGGAGCTGTTTTTT

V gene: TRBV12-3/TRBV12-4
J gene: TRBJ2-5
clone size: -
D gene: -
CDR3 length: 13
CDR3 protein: CASSLNRGETQYF
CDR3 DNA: TGTGCCAGCAGTTTAAATCGAGGAGAGACCCAGTACTTC

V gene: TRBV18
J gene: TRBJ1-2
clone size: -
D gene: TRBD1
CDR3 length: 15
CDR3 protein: CASSPPTGAYYGYTF
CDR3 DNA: TGTGCCAGCTCACCACCGACAGGGGCTTATTATGGCTACACCTTC

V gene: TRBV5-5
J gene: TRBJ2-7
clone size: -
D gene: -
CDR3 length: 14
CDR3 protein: CASSFGGGSYEQYF
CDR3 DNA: TGTGCCAGCAGCTTCGGCGGCGGCTCCTACGAGCAGTACTTC

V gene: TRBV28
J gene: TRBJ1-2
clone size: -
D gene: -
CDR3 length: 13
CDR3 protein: CASSLPGPYGYTF
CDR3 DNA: TGTGCCAGCAGTTTACCAGGGCCTTATGGCTACACCTTC

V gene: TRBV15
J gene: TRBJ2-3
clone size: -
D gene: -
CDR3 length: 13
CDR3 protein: CATSRDPGDTQYF
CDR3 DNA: TGTGCCACCAGCAGGGATCCAGGGGATACGCAGTATTTT

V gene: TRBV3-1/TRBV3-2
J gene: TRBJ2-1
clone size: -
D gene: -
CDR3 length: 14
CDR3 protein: CASSQRGSYNEQFF
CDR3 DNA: TGTGCCAGCAGCCAGCGGGGATCCTACAATGAGCAGTTCTTC

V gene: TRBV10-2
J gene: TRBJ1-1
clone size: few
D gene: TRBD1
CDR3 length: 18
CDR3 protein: CASVVTGPTGERDTEAFF
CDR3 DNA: TGCGCCAGCGTCGTGACTGGGCCAACAGGGGAAAGGGACACTGAAGCTTTCTTT

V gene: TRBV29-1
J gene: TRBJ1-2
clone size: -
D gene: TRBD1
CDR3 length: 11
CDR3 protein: CSVGQGDGYTF
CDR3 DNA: TGCAGCGTAGGACAGGGGGATGGCTACACCTTC

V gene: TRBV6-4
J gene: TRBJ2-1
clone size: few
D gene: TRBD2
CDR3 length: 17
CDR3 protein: CASSDSGERGEYNEQFF
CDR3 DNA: TGTGCCAGCAGTGACTCAGGAGAGCGGGGGGAATACAATGAGCAGTTCTTC

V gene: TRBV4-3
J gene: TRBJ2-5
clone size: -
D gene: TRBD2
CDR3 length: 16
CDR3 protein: CASSQGNRGGEETQYF
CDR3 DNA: TGCGCCAGCAGCCAAGGGAATCGGGGGGGAGAAGAGACCCAGTACTTC

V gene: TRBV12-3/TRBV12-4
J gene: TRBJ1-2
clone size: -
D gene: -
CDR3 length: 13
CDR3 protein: CASSLAPQAGYTF
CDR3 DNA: TGTGCCAGCAGTTTAGCCCCTCAGGCTGGCTACACCTTC

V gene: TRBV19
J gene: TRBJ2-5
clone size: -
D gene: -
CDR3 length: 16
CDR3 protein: CASSDDTGPQLITQYF
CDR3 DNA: TGTGCCAGTAGTGACGATACAGGGCCGCAACTTATAACCCAGTACTTC

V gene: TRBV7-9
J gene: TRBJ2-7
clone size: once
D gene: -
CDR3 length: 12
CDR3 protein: CASSHSTYEQYF
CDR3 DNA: TGTGCCAGCAGCCACAGCACGTACGAGCAGTACTTC

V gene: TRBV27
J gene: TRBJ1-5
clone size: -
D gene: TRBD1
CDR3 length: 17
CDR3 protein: CASSPWGNQGADQPQHF
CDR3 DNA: TGTGCCAGCAGCCCATGGGGCAACCAGGGGGCGGATCAGCCCCAGCATTTT

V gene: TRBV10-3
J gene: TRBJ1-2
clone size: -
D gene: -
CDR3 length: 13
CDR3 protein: CAISESEYYGYTF
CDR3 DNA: TGTGCCATCAGTGAGTCGGAGTACTATGGCTACACCTTC

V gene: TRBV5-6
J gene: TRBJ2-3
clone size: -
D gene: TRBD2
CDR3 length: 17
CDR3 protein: CASSPTGLAGRTDTQYF
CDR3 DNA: TGTGCCAGCAGCCCGACGGGACTAGCGGGCCGCACAGATACGCAGTATTTT

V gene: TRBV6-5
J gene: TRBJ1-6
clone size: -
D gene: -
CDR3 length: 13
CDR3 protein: CASTRTDNSPLHF
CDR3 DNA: TGTGCCAGCACCCGGACAGACAATTCACCCCTCCACTTT

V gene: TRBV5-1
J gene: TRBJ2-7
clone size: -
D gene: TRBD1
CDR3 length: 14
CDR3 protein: CASSKDRISYEQYF
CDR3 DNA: TGCGCCAGCAGCAAGGACAGGATCTCCTACGAGCAGTACTTC

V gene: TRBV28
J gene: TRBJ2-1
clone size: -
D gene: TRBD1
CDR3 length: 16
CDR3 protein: CASSPYRGYSYNEQFF
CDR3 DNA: TGTGCCAGCAGTCCTTACAGGGGTTACTCCTACAATGAGCAGTTCTTC

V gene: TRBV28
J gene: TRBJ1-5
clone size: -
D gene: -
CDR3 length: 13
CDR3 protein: CASRTQGDQPQHF
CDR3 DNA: TGTGCCAGCAGAACACAGGGAGATCAGCCCCAGCATTTT